Below, one T cell receptor (beta chain) is given with its context. Antigen specificity is unknown. The PCR had 60 Vbeta and 13 Jbeta primers. Clones were read by immunoSEQ multiplex PCR, and TCRdb kept only the in-frame ones, dropping some. This repertoire comprises some 200,000 clones; its ten largest clones make up around 0.8%. The sample is drawn from a study of cytomegalovirus exposure and HLA in healthy donors. V was pared by 0 bases and J by 4 bases, with 18 bases between. Germline lookup yields CDR1 SGHDN and CDR2 FVKESK. This CDR3 has 17 amino acids. Study-level findings and limits: Data from an earlier analysis indicated that most TCR beta V segments were productive either about 90% or about 30% of the time.

The chain recombines TRBV14 with TRBJ1-2; tentative D call: TRBD1 (5 bases). The sequenced sample consisted of PBMCs. The receptor was derived from a woman in her late teens or twenties in good health and CMV-seropositive. The CDR3 bases are TGTGCCAGCAGCCAAGATACCCGACAGACCTTAAGCTATGGCTACACCTTC. Protein sequence: CASSQDTRQTLSYGYTF.